This note documents a single T cell receptor beta chain sequence. The same CDR3 also results from other DNA sequences found in this sample. CDR1 is SGHVS and CDR2 is FQNEAQ in the germline V gene. V gave up 5 bases and J gave up 3 bases, with 5 bases separating them. This CDR3 spans 12 amino acids. Original processing notes: With immunoSEQ giving junction-only sequences and no quality scores, filtering differed. The assay was immunoSEQ multiplex PCR, and TCRdb's table has in-frame clones only and misses some. D and trimming come from the DNA, and the V and J calls and clone size come from that table. Of approximately 1.9 million clones in the sample, 93% are singletons; the top ten hold roughly 1.7%. Positive CCR7 selection of CD45RO-negative cells yielded the naive CD8 cells, and terminally differentiated effector memory CD45RA+ cells were excluded. The entry originates in a study of shared clonotypes between healthy human individuals.

This chain links TRBV7-8 with TRBJ2-1; D gene unclear. Sample: naive CD8+ T cells from PBMCs. This clonotype was sampled from a man between 18 and 29 years old in good health. Some clones in this sample may be carry-over from other donors' samples. The DNA for the CDR3 is TGTGCCAGCAGCCCAAACTACAATGAGCAGTTCTTC. Its protein is CASSPNYNEQFF.